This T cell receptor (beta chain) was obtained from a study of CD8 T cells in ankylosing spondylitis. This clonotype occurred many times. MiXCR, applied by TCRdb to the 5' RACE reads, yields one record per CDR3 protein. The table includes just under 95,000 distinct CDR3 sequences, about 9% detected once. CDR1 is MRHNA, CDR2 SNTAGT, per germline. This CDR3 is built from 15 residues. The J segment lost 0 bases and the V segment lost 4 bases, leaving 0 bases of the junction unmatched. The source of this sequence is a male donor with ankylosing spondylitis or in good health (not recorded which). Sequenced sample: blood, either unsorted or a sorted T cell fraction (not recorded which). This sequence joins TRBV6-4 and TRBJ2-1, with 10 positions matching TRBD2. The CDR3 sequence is CASSGTSGSYNEQFF. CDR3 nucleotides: TGTGCCAGCAGTGGGACTAGCGGCTCCTACAATGAGCAGTTCTTC.